A single TCR beta chain is shown here with its context. Its specificity is unknown. This sample was included in a study of blood T cells in healthy people across ages. Isolation of PBMCs gave at least 6 million cells per sample. Per sample, no less than 6 micrograms of total RNA were extracted. This CDR3 is 16 amino acids long. Germline CDR1 reads MNHNY; CDR2 reads SVGAGI (reference sequence). Unmatched junction bases numbered 7, after V lost 0 bases and J lost 4 bases. PCR was performed a second time for about 7 to 12 cycles using a sample-barcoded 5' primer and a J-beta primer mix. Researchers report that a template-switch adaptor with 12 random nucleotides tagged each cDNA molecule. A single record per CDR3 protein comes from TCRdb applying MiXCR to the 5' RACE reads. The table includes around 1,600,000 distinct CDR3 sequences, approximately 39% detected once. Whole-study results and caveats: Fewer expanded clones and more diversity marked long-lived versus aged donors.

This clonotype was sampled from a woman younger than 30 in good health. The sample consisted of blood. The chain links TRBV6-6 to TRBJ1-2, with 8 bases matching TRBD1. The CDR3 region is CASSYSHQGATYGYTF. DNA of the CDR3: TGTGCCAGCAGTTACTCGCATCAGGGGGCAACCTATGGCTACACCTTC.